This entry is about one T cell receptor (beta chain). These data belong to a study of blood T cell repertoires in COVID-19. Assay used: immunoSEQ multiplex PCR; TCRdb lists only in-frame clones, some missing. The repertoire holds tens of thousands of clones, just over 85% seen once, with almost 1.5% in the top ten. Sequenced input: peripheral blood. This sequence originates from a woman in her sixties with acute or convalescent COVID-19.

CDR3 coding DNA: TGTGCCAGCAGCTTAGTCGCAGAAGGAGATGAAGCTTTCTTT. Amino acid sequence: CASSLVAEGDEAFF. V gene TRBV7-9 combines with J gene TRBJ1-1; D is undetermined. Trimming removed 1 base from V and 7 bases from J, with 13 bases in between. CDR1 is SEHNR, CDR2 FQNEAQ, per germline (reference sequence). This CDR3 is built from 14 residues.